The rows below give T cell receptor beta chains drawn from one sample of a study of control samples from healthy donors and cancer patients. Profiled with immunoSEQ multiplex PCR; TCRdb holds only in-frame clones, not every one. The data hold 100,000 to 110,000 clones, with roughly 87% observed a single time. What was sequenced was blood. These receptor sequences come from a woman aged 45-65 years in good health. Each CDR3 is given with its conserved first and last residue. The D gene is left open where the match is weak. Clone size appears in some rows only: once, few, many, or a class for an expanded clone.

V gene	J gene	D gene	clone size	CDR3 DNA	CDR3 protein
TRBV7-9	TRBJ1-6	.	.	TGTGCCAGCAGTTCCGACTACACGACCTCACCCCTCCACTTT	CASSSDYTTSPLHF
TRBV7-2	TRBJ2-1	TRBD2	.	TGTGCCAGCAGAACTAAAGGCGGGAGTTCCTACAATGAGCAGTTCTTC	CASRTKGGSSYNEQFF
TRBV14	TRBJ2-5	.	.	TGTGCCAGCAGCCAAATTCGTGAATTGGAGACCCAGTACTTC	CASSQIRELETQYF
TRBV27	TRBJ2-1	TRBD2	.	TGTGCCAGCATGGGGGGGTGGGAAGTCGCCTACAATGAGCAGTTCTTC	CASMGGWEVAYNEQFF
TRBV30	TRBJ1-1	.	.	TGTGCCTGGATCCGGGGGGCAGGGGACACTGAAGCTTTCTTT	CAWIRGAGDTEAFF
TRBV5-4	TRBJ1-1	.	.	TGTGCCAGCAGCTTGGTGGCTAACACTGAAGCTTTCTTT	CASSLVANTEAFF
TRBV30	TRBJ1-4	.	.	TGTGCCTGGAGTGTCTGGGGGGGAGCGACTAATGAAAAACTGTTTTTT	CAWSVWGGATNEKLFF
TRBV6-5	TRBJ2-2	TRBD1	.	TGTGCCAGCAGGACGGACAGGGTCGACACCGGGGAGCTGTTTTTT	CASRTDRVDTGELFF
TRBV5-1	TRBJ2-5	.	.	TGCGCCAGCAGCTTGGAGGGGGTGGGACGAGAGACCCAGTACTTC	CASSLEGVGRETQYF
TRBV20-1	TRBJ1-5	.	.	TGCAGTGCTAGTTACGAGGATTTGCAGCCCCAGCATTTT	CSASYEDLQPQHF
TRBV30	TRBJ1-1	.	.	TGTGCCTGGGCTACTCTATTAGCCTACACTGAAGCTTTCTTT	CAWATLLAYTEAFF
TRBV7-9	TRBJ1-1	.	few	TGTGCCAGCAGCCGGACGGGGTTTGAAGCTTTCTTT	CASSRTGFEAFF
TRBV7-2	TRBJ1-6	.	.	TGTGCCAGCAGCTTAGCTGGGTTGTGGAATTCACCCCTCCACTTT	CASSLAGLWNSPLHF
TRBV20-1	TRBJ2-5	.	.	TGCAGTGCCAGTAGGGGGGAAGAGACCCAGTACTTC	CSASRGEETQYF
TRBV5-6	TRBJ2-2	TRBD2	.	TGTGCCAGCAGCCCCCGACTAGCGGGAGGCTCATTCGACACCGGGGAGCTGTTTTTT	CASSPRLAGGSFDTGELFF
TRBV7-9	TRBJ2-5	TRBD2	once	TGTGCCAGCAGCCCGCCAGCAGCGGGGGGACTAGAGACCCAGTACTTC	CASSPPAAGGLETQYF
TRBV6-5	TRBJ1-2	.	.	TGTGCCAGCAGTTACGAGGGAACCATACAGCTTGGCTACACCTTC	CASSYEGTIQLGYTF
TRBV12-5	TRBJ2-7	.	.	TGTGCTAGTGGTTTGGGAAGCGGCTCCTACGAGCAGTACTTC	CASGLGSGSYEQYF
TRBV7-6	TRBJ2-5	.	.	TGTGCCAGCAGCTTACAAACACCATCCCGAGAGACCCAGTACTTC	CASSLQTPSRETQYF
TRBV6-5	TRBJ1-2	TRBD1	.	TGTGCCAGCAGCTACCGTGGCGACACAGGGGAGGGCTACACCTTC	CASSYRGDTGEGYTF
TRBV15	TRBJ1-3	.	.	TGTGCCACCAGCAGGTCCGGGACACTAAGCTCTGGAAACACCATATATTTT	CATSRSGTLSSGNTIYF
TRBV24-1	TRBJ1-5	.	.	TGTGCCACCAGTGGCGGGCCTGATAATCAGCCCCAGCATTTT	CATSGGPDNQPQHF
TRBV9	TRBJ2-3	.	.	TGTGCCAGCAGCATACTGCCGACGCCCGGAGATACGCAGTATTTT	CASSILPTPGDTQYF
TRBV12-3/TRBV12-4	TRBJ2-5	.	few	TGTGCCAGCAAGGCTTACCAAGAGACCCAGTACTTC	CASKAYQETQYF
TRBV4-1	TRBJ1-1	.	.	TGCGCCAGCAGCCAAACGTATTTGACAGCGAACACTGAAGCTTTCTTT	CASSQTYLTANTEAFF
TRBV4-1	TRBJ1-5	.	once	TGCGCCAGCAGCCAAGGAAGAACGGGGAATCAGCCCCAGCATTTT	CASSQGRTGNQPQHF